Reported below is one T cell receptor beta chain. What it binds is not known. Germline V lookup: CDR1 SGHNT, CDR2 YYREEE (reference sequence). This CDR3 contains 13 residues. Trimming took 0 bases from V and 1 from J, leaving 3 bases between them. Only in-frame clones appear in the TCRdb table, and some are missing; sequencing was by immunoSEQ multiplex PCR. The sample lists 26,000 or so clones; around 80% were seen once. This entry is derived from a study of neoadjuvant nivolumab and ipilimumab in lung cancer. Regarding the study as a whole: From pretherapy to surgery, tumor richness and clonality rose with dual therapy. Resected-tumor TCR richness correlated positively with pretherapy blood richness. Compared with tumor-adjacent uninvolved lung, resected tumors showed greater richness and clonality.

The V gene is TRBV5-4, the J gene TRBJ2-3; D not certain. The receptor's source is an adult with non-small cell lung cancer. The sample here was peripheral blood, taken before neoadjuvant nivolumab, alone or with ipilimumab. This chain's CDR3 is CASSLGGTDTQYF. CDR3 DNA: TGTGCCAGCAGCTTGGGAGGCACAGATACGCAGTATTTT. The full variable domain, its missing parts supplied by reference TRBV5-4 and TRBJ2-3, is ETGVTQSPTHLIKTRGQQVTLRCSSQSGHNTVSWYQQALGQGPQFIFQYYREEENGRGNFPPRFSGLQFPNYSSELNVNALELDDSALYLCASSLGGTDTQYFGPGTRLTVL.